This note documents a single T cell receptor beta chain sequence. The target antigen is unknown. CDR3 length: 17 amino acids. Germline CDR1 MGHRA, CDR2 YSYEKL. V was cut by 1 base and J by 1 base, with 13 bases left in between. This sample stems from a study of cytomegalovirus exposure and HLA in healthy donors. Donors sampled were nominally healthy, though unrecorded immune exposures were likely. Study results and caveats: A link between a missense DCLRE1C variant and TCR beta V- and J-gene trimming emerged from a later analysis. Prior analysis indicated that the majority of TCR beta V segments exhibited productivity approximately 87% or approximately 30% of the time.

With 60 Vbeta and 13 Jbeta primers, the PCR was carried out. Repertoires were generated with immunoSEQ multiplex PCR, while TCRdb's copy carries only in-frame clones and drops some. The listing contains fewer than 200,000 clones. The chain links TRBV4-1 to TRBJ2-2; D uncertain. What was sequenced was PBMCs. This sequence originates from a woman aged 55-70 years in good health and CMV-seronegative. CDR3 coding DNA: TGCGCCAGCAGCCAAGTCGTCCCACGAGGGAACACCGGGGAGCTGTTTTTT. It encodes CASSQVVPRGNTGELFF.